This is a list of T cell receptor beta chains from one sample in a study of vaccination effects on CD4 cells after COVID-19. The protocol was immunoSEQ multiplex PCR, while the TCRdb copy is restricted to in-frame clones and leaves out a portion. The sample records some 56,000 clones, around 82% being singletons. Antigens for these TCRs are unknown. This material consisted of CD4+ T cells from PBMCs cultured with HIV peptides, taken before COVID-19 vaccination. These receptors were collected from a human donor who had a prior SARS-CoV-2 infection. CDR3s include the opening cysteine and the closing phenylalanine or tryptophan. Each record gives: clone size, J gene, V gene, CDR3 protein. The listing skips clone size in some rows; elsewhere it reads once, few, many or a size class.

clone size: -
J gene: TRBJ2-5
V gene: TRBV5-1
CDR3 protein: CASSAGLVLEETQYF

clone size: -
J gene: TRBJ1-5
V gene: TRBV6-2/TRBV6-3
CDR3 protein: CASSSRVLGADQPQHF

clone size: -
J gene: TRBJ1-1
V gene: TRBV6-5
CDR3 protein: CASSPEGGGRLSTFF

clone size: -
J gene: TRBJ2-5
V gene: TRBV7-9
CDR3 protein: CASSPIPTGGVETQYF

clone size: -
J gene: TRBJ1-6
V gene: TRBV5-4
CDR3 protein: CASSFGAIGGSPLHF

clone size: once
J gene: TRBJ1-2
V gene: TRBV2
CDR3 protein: CASRWTDYSYGYTF

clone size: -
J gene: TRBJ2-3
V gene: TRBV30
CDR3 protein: CAWIREVGSDTQYF

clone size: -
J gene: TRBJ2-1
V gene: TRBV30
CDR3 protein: CAWSKRAWTSGSNEQFF

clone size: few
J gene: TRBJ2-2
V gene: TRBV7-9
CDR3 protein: CASSHLLGWEADKDGELFF

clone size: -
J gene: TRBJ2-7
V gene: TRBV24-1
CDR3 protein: CATSEWGGDEQYF

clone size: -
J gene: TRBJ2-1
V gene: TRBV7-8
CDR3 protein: CASSYHRVYNEQFF

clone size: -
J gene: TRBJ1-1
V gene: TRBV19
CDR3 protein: CASSTRQGTAFF

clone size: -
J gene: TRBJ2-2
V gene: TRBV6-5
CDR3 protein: CASTPDYSGELFF

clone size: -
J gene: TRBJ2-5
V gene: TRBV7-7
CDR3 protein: CASSLGRLREGSQTQYF

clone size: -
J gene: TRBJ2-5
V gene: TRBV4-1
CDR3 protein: CASSPVRTSSGEKETQYF

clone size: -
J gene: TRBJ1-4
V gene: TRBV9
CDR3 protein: CASSVAQGAGEKLFF

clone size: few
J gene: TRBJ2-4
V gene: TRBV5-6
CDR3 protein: CASSLSSGNIQYF

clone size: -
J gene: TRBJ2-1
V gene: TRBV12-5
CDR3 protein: CASGVYNEQFF

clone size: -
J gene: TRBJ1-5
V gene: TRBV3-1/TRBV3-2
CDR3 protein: CASSQDISNQPQHF

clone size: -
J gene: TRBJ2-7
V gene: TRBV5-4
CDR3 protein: CASSSGRGKPGLRTYEQYF

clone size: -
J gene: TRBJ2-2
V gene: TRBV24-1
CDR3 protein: CATSDHRAPGGGELFF

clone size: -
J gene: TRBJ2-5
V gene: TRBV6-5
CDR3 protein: CASSYEETQYF

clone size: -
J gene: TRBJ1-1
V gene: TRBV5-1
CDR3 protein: CASTLGGLGGIKNTEAFF

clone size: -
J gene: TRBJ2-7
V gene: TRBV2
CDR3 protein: CASRPAATSSGTIYEQYF

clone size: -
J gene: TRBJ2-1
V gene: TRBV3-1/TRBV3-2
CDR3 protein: CASSQTSGAEQFF

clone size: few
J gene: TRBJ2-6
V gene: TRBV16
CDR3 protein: CASRPRQGSGANVLTF

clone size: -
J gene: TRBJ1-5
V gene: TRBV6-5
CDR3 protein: CASSIQEGQPQHF

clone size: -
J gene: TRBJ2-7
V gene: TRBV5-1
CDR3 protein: CASSPAPGAGGLNEQYF

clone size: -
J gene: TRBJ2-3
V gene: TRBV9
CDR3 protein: CASSVQEGGGAVEADTQYF

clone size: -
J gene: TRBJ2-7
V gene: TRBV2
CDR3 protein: CASSAGYPTAYEQYF

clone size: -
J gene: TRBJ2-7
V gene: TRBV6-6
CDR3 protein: CASTEARTGTYEQYF

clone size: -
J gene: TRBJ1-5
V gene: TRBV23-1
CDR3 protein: CASSQTSRVGNKSNQPQHF

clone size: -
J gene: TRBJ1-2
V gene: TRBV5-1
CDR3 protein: CASREIGRGGDGYTF

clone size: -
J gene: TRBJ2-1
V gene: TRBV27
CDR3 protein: CASSDRTGGFYNEQFF

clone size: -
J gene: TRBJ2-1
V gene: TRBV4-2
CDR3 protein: CASSQSAAGGSSYNEQFF

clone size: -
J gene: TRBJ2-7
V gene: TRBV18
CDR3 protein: CASSPGLAGTAEQYF

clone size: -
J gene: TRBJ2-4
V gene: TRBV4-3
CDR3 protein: CASSQGDRVLPAKNIQYF